The clone carrying this T cell receptor beta chain was observed many times. Antigen: not known. The entry originates in a study of CD8+CD57+ T cells in acquired aplastic anemia. Study information: Sorted CD4+ and CD8+ cells yielded DNA averaging approximately 3 ug. In CD4+ cells, healthy donors produced an average of about 11 million reads.

From germline, CDR1 is SNHLY and CDR2 FYNNEI. The junction had 14 bases not matched to a gene; V was cut back by 6 bases and J by 1 base. The CDR3 length is 17 residues. Template material for TCR beta VDJ and CDR3 profiling consisted of genomic DNA. MiXCR, run by TCRdb on the reads, gives a single entry per CDR3 protein. The table has 55,000 to 80,000 distinct CDR3 sequences, roughly half seen once. Study-wide points: Patients and controls shared 25 to 30 CD8+ CDR3 sequences, highly expressed in patients.

The TCR sequence derives from a human donor in good health, serving as a control. The sample consisted of sorted CD4+, CD8+, or CD8+CD57+ T cells (not recorded which) from PBMCs. The genes are TRBV2 and TRBJ1-2; 7 bases are shared with TRBD1. The CDR3: CASSPGIGGEGNYGYTF. DNA of the CDR3: TGTGCCAGCAGCCCCGGGATAGGGGGCGAGGGTAACTATGGCTACACCTTC.